This T cell receptor beta chain was documented in a study of cytomegalovirus exposure and HLA in healthy donors. Study-wide findings and caveats: For most subjects, TCR beta sequences were reported to predict HLA-A and HLA-B alleles with accuracy.

The PCR had 60 Vbeta and 13 Jbeta primers. Measured with immunoSEQ multiplex PCR; TCRdb has only the in-frame clones, and not every one. The sample shows some 120,000 clones, 77% of them seen only once. This clone was observed a handful of times. As yet, its antigen is unknown. Trimming at V came to 5 bases and at J to 4 bases, leaving 6 bases not matched to a gene. The CDR3 covers 15 residues. Germline assignment: CDR1 MNHNY and CDR2 SVGAGI (reference sequence). The sample taken for sequencing was PBMCs. This TCR came from a human donor in good health. This chain uses TRBV6-6 with TRBJ1-3, with 9 bases matching TRBD1. CDR3 amino acids: CASSRRQGEGNTIYF. The CDR3 DNA reads as TGTGCCAGCAGTCGTCGACAGGGGGAAGGAAACACCATATATTTT.